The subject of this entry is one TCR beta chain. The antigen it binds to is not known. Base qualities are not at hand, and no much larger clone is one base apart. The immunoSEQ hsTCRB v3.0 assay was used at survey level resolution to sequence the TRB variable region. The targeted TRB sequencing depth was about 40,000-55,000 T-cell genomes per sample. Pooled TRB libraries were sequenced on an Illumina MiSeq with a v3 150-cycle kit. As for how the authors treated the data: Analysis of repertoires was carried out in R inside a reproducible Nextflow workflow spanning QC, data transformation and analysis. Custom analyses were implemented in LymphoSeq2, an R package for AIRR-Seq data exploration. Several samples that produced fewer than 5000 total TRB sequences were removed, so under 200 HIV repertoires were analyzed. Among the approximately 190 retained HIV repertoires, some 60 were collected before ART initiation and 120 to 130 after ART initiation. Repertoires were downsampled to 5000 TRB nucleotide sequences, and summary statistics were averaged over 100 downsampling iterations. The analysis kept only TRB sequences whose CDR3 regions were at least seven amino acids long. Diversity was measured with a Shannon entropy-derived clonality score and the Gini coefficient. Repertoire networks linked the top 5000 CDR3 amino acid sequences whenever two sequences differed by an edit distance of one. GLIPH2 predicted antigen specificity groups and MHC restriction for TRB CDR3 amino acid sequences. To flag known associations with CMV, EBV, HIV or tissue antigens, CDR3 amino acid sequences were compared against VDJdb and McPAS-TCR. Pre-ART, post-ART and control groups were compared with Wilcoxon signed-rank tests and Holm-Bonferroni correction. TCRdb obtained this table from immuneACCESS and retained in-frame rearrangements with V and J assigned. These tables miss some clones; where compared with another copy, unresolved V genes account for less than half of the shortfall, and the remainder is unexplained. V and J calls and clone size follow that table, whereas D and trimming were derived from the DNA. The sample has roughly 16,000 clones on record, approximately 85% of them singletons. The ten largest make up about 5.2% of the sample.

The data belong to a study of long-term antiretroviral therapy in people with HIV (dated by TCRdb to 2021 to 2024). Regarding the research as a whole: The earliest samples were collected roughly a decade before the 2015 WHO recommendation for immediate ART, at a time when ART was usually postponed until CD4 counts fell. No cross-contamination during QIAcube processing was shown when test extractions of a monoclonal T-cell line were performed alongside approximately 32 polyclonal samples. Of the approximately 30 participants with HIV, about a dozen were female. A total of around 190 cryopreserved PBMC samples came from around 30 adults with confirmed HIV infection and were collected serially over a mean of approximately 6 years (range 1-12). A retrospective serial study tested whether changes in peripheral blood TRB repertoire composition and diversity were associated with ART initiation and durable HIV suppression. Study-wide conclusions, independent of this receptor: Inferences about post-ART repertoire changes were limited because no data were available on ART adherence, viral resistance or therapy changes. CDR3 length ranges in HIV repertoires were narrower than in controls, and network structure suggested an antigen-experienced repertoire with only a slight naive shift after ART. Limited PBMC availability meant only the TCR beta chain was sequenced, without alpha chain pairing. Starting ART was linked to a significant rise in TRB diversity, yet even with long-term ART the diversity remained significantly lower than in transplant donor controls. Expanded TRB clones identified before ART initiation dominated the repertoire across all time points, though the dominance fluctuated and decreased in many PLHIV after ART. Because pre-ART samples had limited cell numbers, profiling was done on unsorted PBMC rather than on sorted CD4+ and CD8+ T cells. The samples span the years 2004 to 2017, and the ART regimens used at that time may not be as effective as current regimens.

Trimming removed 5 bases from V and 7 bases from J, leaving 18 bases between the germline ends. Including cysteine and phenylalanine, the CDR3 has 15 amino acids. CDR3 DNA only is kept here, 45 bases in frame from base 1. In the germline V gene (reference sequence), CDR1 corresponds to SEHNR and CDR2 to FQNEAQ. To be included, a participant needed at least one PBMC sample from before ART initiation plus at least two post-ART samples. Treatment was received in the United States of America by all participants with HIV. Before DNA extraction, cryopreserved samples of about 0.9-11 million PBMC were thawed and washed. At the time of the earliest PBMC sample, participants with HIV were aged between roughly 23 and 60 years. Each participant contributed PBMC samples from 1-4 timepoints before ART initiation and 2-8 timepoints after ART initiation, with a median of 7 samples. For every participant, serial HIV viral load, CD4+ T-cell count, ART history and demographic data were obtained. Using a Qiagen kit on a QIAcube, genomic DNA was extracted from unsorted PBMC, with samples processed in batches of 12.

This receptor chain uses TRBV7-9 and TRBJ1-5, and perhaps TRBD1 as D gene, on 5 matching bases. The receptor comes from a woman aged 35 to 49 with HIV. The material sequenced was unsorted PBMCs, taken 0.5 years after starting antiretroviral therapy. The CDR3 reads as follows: CASSPRGGGSQPQHF. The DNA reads TGTGCCAGCAGCCCCCGTGGGGGGGGTTCCCAGCCCCAGCATTTT.